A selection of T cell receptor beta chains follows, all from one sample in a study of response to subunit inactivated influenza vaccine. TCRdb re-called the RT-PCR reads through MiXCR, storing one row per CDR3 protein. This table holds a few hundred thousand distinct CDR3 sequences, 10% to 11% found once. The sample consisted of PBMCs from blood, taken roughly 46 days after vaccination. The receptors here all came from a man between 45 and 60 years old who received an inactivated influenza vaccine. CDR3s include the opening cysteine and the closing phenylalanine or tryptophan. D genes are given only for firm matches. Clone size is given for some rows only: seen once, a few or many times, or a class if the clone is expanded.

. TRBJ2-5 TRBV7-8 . CASSRGGSGIPQETQYF TGTGCCAGCAGCCGCGGAGGGAGCGGAATTCCCCAAGAGACCCAGTACTTC
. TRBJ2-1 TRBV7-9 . CASSLESDTGGEQFF TGTGCCAGCAGCTTAGAATCGGACACCGGTGGTGAGCAGTTCTTC
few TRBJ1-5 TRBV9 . CASSVAPHQPQHF TGTGCCAGCAGCGTAGCTCCTCATCAGCCCCAGCATTTT
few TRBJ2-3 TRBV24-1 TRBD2 CATSDPFSGSFATDTQYF TGTGCCACCAGTGATCCATTTAGCGGGAGTTTTGCCACAGATACGCAGTATTTT
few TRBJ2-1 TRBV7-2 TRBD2 CASSLLALASNEQFF TGTGCCAGCAGCTTATTGGCACTAGCGTCCAATGAGCAGTTCTTC
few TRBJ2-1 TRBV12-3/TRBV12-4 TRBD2 CASRPTSGGLNEQFF TGTGCCAGCAGACCTACTAGCGGGGGGTTGAATGAGCAGTTCTTC
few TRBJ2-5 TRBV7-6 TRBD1 CASSILQGALQETQYF TGTGCCAGCAGCATCCTACAGGGGGCCCTCCAAGAGACCCAGTACTTC
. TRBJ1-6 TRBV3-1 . CASSQADGSPLHF TGTGCCAGCAGCCAAGCGGATGGCTCACCCCTCCACTTT
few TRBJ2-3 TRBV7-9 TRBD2 CASSLADSSGSADTQYF TGTGCCAGCAGCTTAGCTGACTCTAGCGGGAGTGCAGATACGCAGTATTTT
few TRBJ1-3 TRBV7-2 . CASSPGMRGWPSGNTIYF TGTGCCAGCAGCCCTGGGATGAGGGGGTGGCCATCTGGAAACACCATATATTTT